The 21 T cell receptor beta chains given below trace back to one sample, sequenced in a study of tumor-infiltrating lymphocytes in primary liver carcinoma. Making TCR beta cDNA involved roughly 500 ng total RNA and a constant-region primer. Investigators got TCR beta libraries out of three nested multiplex PCR rounds, done with slightly modified ARM-PCR. Amplification in the first two PCR rounds was performed using TRBV1-TRBV30 forward primers and a C-beta reverse primer for roughly 9 cycles each. TCRdb re-derived calls from the multiplex PCR reads in MiXCR, one entry per CDR3 protein. There are 30,000 to 40,000 distinct CDR3 sequences in the sample; roughly 74% occur only once, and roughly 16% lies in the top ten. It was from about 19-30 mg of unsorted bulk tissue that RNA and DNA were co-extracted. Sequenced: liver tumor tissue from sampling region 4. Subset noted: tumor region T4, right-lateral pole. These TCRs come from a man in his forties with primary liver carcinoma and hepatitis B virus infection.

Sample share makes this clonotype medium-sized. The chain uses TRBV12-3 or TRBV12-4 and TRBJ1-1; D might be TRBD1 (5 bases). The CDR3 contains 14 residues. Trimming took off 8 bases at V and 1 base at J, with 14 bases between the two ends. As DNA, the CDR3 is TGTGCCAGCGGGAGTACAGGTTCGAACACTGAAGCTTTCTTT. It is translated as CASGSTGSNTEAFF.

This clonotype was recorded only once. The CDR3 does not end in the conserved phenylalanine or tryptophan, so this is likely a read error. The rearrangement uses TRBV29-1 and TRBJ2-7; maybe TRBD1 (6 bases). The DNA end is more similar to TRBJ2-1, so the J call may be wrong. The CDR3 covers 14 residues. CDR1 SQVTM and CDR2 ANQGSEA come from the germline V gene. The CDR3 DNA reads as TGCAGTGTCGCACAGGGATCCTCCTTGGGGGAGCAGTTCATC. This sequence encodes CSVAQGSSLGEQFI.

The rearrangement uses TRBV29-1 and TRBJ2-3; D perhaps matches TRBD2 (6 bases). Germline assignment: CDR1 SQVTM and CDR2 ANQGSEA. This CDR3 region has 14 residues. CDR3 sequence reads: CNVGAMGAGDTQYF. The DNA of the CDR3 is TGCAATGTTGGAGCGATGGGAGCGGGAGATACGCAGTATTTT.

Remarks on this clonotype: A read error may account for a junction end that differs from germline. The chain combines TRBV29-1 with TRBJ2-1; 7 bases agree with TRBD2. The CDR3 length is 17 residues. Germline-derived CDR1 and CDR2 are SQVTM and ANQGSEA. The CDR3 is CSVEGRGLAEIYKEQFF. CDR3 coding DNA: TGCAGCGTCGAAGGGAGGGGCCTAGCGGAGATCTACAAAGAGCAATTCTTC.

Points on this clonotype: A junction end diverges from the germline sequence, so it may reflect a read error. This chain joins TRBV28 and TRBJ2-1; TRBD2 matches at 8 bases. The CDR3 loop spans 14 amino acids. CDR1 and CDR2 (germline): MDHEN, SYDVKM. The CDR3 DNA is TGTGCCAACAGTGCCGGGACTAGGGTAAATGAGCAATTCTTC. Protein sequence: CANSAGTRVNEQFF.

Concerning this clonotype itself: Sequence at one end of the junction differs from germline and may be a read error. The chain recombines TRBV28 with TRBJ2-4, with TRBD1 matching over 9 bases. The CDR3 extends over 14 amino acids. In germline, CDR1 is MDHEN, CDR2 SYDVKM. CDR3 coding DNA: TGTGCCAGTAGACCTCCGGGACAGGGAAACATTCATTACTTC. Amino acid sequence: CASRPPGQGNIHYF.

In regard to this clonotype: One end of the junction does not line up with germline, which may come from a read error. The CDR3 is CASSLGARGQETQYF. CDR3 DNA sequence: TGTGCCAGCAGCTTAGGGGCCAGAGGACAAGAGACACAGTACTTC. The V and J genes are TRBV11-2 and TRBJ2-5; possible D gene TRBD1, 5 bases. Germline CDR1 is SGHAT and CDR2 is FQNNGV. This CDR3 has 15 residues.

This clonotype is categorized as medium-sized. The V call is TRBV4-3, the J call TRBJ2-7; tentatively, D is TRBD1 (6 bases). Germline CDR1 and CDR2: LGHNA and YSLEER. The CDR3 contains 15 residues. Trimming left V 0 bases short and J 0 bases short, with 9 bases between. CDR3: CASSQDLTGSYEQYF. CDR3 DNA sequence: TGCGCCAGCAGCCAAGACCTGACAGGCTCCTACGAGCAGTACTTC.

With respect to this clonotype: The conserved final phenylalanine or tryptophan is absent from the CDR3, which likely points to a read error. V and J are TRBV11-3 and TRBJ2-1; tentatively, D is TRBD1 (5 bases). CDR1 is SGHNT, CDR2 YENEEA, per germline. CDR3 size: 14 residues. V was clipped by 5 bases and J by 4 bases, with 12 bases between them. The CDR3: CASSTGVSYNEQFL. CDR3 coding DNA: TGTGCCAGCAGCACAGGTGTCTCGTACAATGAGCAGTTCTTA.

This clonotype was counted only a few times. An end of the junction does not agree with germline; a read error may underlie this. The V gene is TRBV29-1, the J gene TRBJ2-3, with TRBD2 as a possible D gene (5 bases). The germline CDR1 and CDR2 sequences are SQVTM and ANQGSEA. The CDR3 extends over 12 amino acids. The CDR3 reads CSEGGGTDTQYF. Written as DNA, the CDR3 is TGCAGCGAGGGCGGAGGCACAGATACGCAGTATTTC.

Notes on this clonotype: A much larger clone differs by one base, so this may be a read error. The chain combines TRBV11-2 with TRBJ2-4; 8 bases are shared with TRBD1. CDR1 and CDR2 from the germline V gene are SGHAT and FQNNGV. The CDR3 is made up of 14 amino acids. DNA for the CDR3: TGTGCCAGCAGATTAGATCCAGGGGGCGCAATAGAGTACTTC. This encodes CASRLDPGGAIEYF.

Concerning this clonotype itself: An end of the junction differs from the germline gene, which may be a read error. V gene TRBV6-1 combines with J gene TRBJ2-4, with TRBD1 as a possible D gene (6 bases). The germline gives CDR1 MNHNS, CDR2 SASEGT. This CDR3 is 16 amino acids long. CDR3 amino acids: CVSSATGMFGKNIQYF. Here the CDR3 DNA reads TGTGTCAGCAGTGCCACAGGGATGTTCGGCAAAAACATTCAGTACTTC.

V usage is TRBV5-1 and J usage is TRBJ2-1; the D is unclear. CDR1 is SGHRS, CDR2 YFSETQ, per germline. CDR3 size: 13 residues. Trimming shortened V by 3 bases and J by 11 bases, and 15 bases separated the two germline ends. The CDR3 loop is CASSSCVGNKQFF. The CDR3 nucleotides read TGCGCCAGCAGCTCGTGCGTGGGAAATAAGCAGTTCTTC.

CDR3 region: CSARDERETQYF. The DNA for the CDR3 is TGCAGTGCTAGAGATGAGCGAGAGACCCAGTACTTC. The rearrangement uses TRBV20-1 and TRBJ2-5; the D is unclear. There are 12 residues in the CDR3. CDR1 and CDR2 (germline): DFQATT, SNEGSKA (reference sequence). The V gene lost 0 bases and the J gene lost 4 bases, with 6 bases spanning the gap.

Of note for this clonotype: The germline gene is not matched at one end of the junction; a read error may be the cause. The chain couples TRBV29-1 to TRBJ1-1, with no clear D. This CDR3 region has 12 residues. Germline V gives CDR1 SQVTM, CDR2 ANQGSEA. The CDR3 bases are TGCAGCGTTCGTTGGGCCGCGATTGAAGTTTTCTTT. This sequence encodes CSVRWAAIEVFF.

A remark on this clonotype: The junction shows a germline mismatch at one end, possibly a read error. This chain joins TRBV11-2 and TRBJ2-7; maybe TRBD2 (5 bases). The CDR3 totals 13 residues. Germline-derived CDR1 and CDR2 are SGHAT and FQNNGV. CDR3 sequence (DNA): TGTGTCAGCAGTGGAAGAGGGTGGAACGAGCAGTACTTC. It encodes CVSSGRGWNEQYF.

Note on this clonotype: A read error may be the cause here, since a much bigger clone is one base away. The CDR3 loop is CSTRLAGDTGELFF. The CDR3 bases are TGCAGTACTAGACTAGCGGGAGACACCGGGGAGCTGTTTTTT. The gene calls are TRBV20-1 and TRBJ2-2, with 12 bases aligning to TRBD2. CDR1 is DFQATT and CDR2 is SNEGSKA in the germline V gene (reference sequence). The CDR3 is 14 residues long.

Note on this clonotype: This is likely a read error, given that the CDR3 carries no conserved phenylalanine or tryptophan at its end. Because the CDR3's place on the DNA is in doubt, the DNA is left out and the CDR3 is given as listed by TCRdb. This chain uses TRBV4-1 with TRBJ2-2; the table gives TRBD2 as D, unverified against the DNA. The germline CDR1 and CDR2 sequences are MGHRA and YSYEKL. The CDR3 adds up to 14 amino acids, both ends counted. The CDR3 sequence is CASSQLTLSGELFS.

Comments on this clonotype: An end of the junction differs from the germline gene, which may be a read error. V usage is TRBV30 and J usage is TRBJ2-7, with TRBD2 matching 11 bases. The CDR3 has 14 amino acids. Germline loops: CDR1 GTSNPN, CDR2 SVGIG (reference sequence). CDR3 nucleotide sequence: TGTGCCTGTAGTGGGACTAGCGGATTCTACGAGCGGTACTTC. It translates to CACSGTSGFYERYF.

Worth noting for this clonotype: An end of the junction differs from the germline gene, which may be a read error. The J gene is TRBJ2-1, the V gene TRBV14; D gene uncertain. This CDR3 is 16 amino acids long. Germline lookup yields CDR1 SGHDN and CDR2 FVKESK. CDR3 in DNA: TGTGCCAGCAGTGCCGTAGTGAGATGGGTAAACAATGAGCAGCTCTTC. This gives the protein CASSAVVRWVNNEQLF.

The chain is built from TRBV12-3 or TRBV12-4 and TRBJ2-5, with TRBD1 as a possible D gene (6 bases). The CDR3 has 14 amino acids. DNA of the CDR3: TGTGCAAGCGATCAGGGGCAGTCCCAAGAGACCCAGTACTTC. Protein: CASDQGQSQETQYF.